The present entry profiles one T cell receptor beta chain with its context. Antigen specificity is unknown. This record comes from a study of cytomegalovirus exposure and HLA in healthy donors. Whole-study findings and limits: Cytomegalovirus status was reportedly diagnosed by the classifier with high specificity and sensitivity. Later analysis associated a missense DCLRE1C variant with TCR beta V- and J-gene trimming. CMV serostatus was the only immune exposure information that was available.

Germline loops: CDR1 MNHEY, CDR2 SMNVEV (reference sequence). Trimming pared 7 bases from V and 1 base from J, leaving 13 bases between. There are 14 residues in the CDR3. The PCR employed 60 Vbeta primers together with 13 Jbeta primers. Profiled with immunoSEQ multiplex PCR; TCRdb holds only in-frame clones, not every one. This sample's clone table lists some 75,000 clones. These donors, healthy bone marrow donors, were studied. The chain combines TRBV27 with TRBJ1-1, with D possibly being TRBD1 (5 bases). The source of this sequence is a man aged 35 to 55 in good health and CMV-seronegative. The sequenced sample consisted of PBMCs. CDR3 protein: CASKSGGWNTEAFF. The CDR3 DNA reads TGTGCCAGCAAGAGCGGGGGGTGGAACACTGAAGCTTTCTTT.